Listed below are T cell receptor beta chains from one sample, sequenced in a study of CD8 T cells in ankylosing spondylitis. TCRdb recomputed calls from the 5' RACE reads with MiXCR, one row per CDR3 protein. The sample lists roughly 250,000 distinct CDR3 sequences, 8% to 9.5% seen once, with under 7.5% in the top ten. Source material: blood, either unsorted or a sorted T cell fraction (not recorded which). Every receptor here comes from a male donor with ankylosing spondylitis or in good health (not recorded which). Both conserved end residues are part of each CDR3. The D gene is left open where the match is weak. Clone size is stated in some rows and not others, as once, few, many or a class when expanded.

>TRBD1|many|TRBJ2-3|TRBV5-6
CASSFGRGHPDTQYF
TGTGCCAGCAGCTTCGGCAGGGGGCATCCAGATACGCAGTATTTT
>.|few|TRBJ1-1|TRBV12-3/TRBV12-4
CASSLAGENTEAFF
TGTGCCAGCAGTTTGGCAGGAGAGAACACTGAAGCTTTCTTT
>.|many|TRBJ2-7|TRBV12-3/TRBV12-4
CASSSHQGTGEQYF
TGTGCCAGCAGCTCCCACCAGGGGACGGGCGAGCAGTACTTC
>.|many|TRBJ2-3|TRBV20-1
CSALGAGTDTQYF
TGCAGTGCCCTCGGGGCCGGCACAGATACGCAGTATTTT
>.|many|TRBJ1-1|TRBV29-1
CSVEDLGVGTEAFF
TGCAGCGTTGAAGATCTTGGGGTAGGGACTGAAGCTTTCTTT
>.|many|TRBJ2-2|TRBV7-2
CASSSPSSRAGELFF
TGTGCCAGCAGCTCCCCTAGCAGTCGTGCCGGGGAGCTGTTTTTT
>TRBD2|many|TRBJ2-2|TRBV9
CASSASGSVTGELFF
TGTGCCAGCAGCGCTAGCGGGAGCGTCACCGGGGAGCTGTTTTTT
>.|.|TRBJ1-2|TRBV18
CASSQGSSYGYTF
TGTGCCAGCTCCCAGGGGTCCTCTTATGGCTACACCTTC
>.|many|TRBJ1-2|TRBV6-2/TRBV6-3
CASSYSVLAREYGYTF
TGTGCCAGCAGTTACTCGGTCCTTGCCAGGGAATATGGCTACACCTTC
>.|many|TRBJ1-1|TRBV20-1
CSALMGGGTEAFF
TGCAGTGCCCTGATGGGGGGCGGCACTGAAGCTTTCTTT
>TRBD1|few|TRBJ2-4|TRBV20-1
CSALTGTENIQYF
TGCAGTGCTCTGACAGGGACGGAAAACATTCAGTACTTC
>.|medium-sized|TRBJ2-1|TRBV20-1
CSARDRAGEGYNEQFF
TGCAGTGCTAGAGATCGGGCAGGGGAGGGCTACAATGAGCAGTTCTTC
>TRBD1|.|TRBJ2-7|TRBV5-6
CASSAKPRDRGEDEQYF
TGTGCCAGCAGCGCCAAACCCCGGGACAGGGGGGAGGACGAGCAGTACTTC
>.|many|TRBJ1-1|TRBV7-9
CASSREVHYSEAFF
TGTGCCAGCAGCAGAGAGGTACACTACAGTGAAGCTTTCTTT
>TRBD1|many|TRBJ2-7|TRBV28
CASKSGTGAYEQYF
TGTGCCAGCAAGTCCGGGACAGGAGCCTACGAGCAGTACTTC
>.|few|TRBJ2-1|TRBV28
CASSSPQLSYNEQFF
TGTGCCAGCAGTTCGCCCCAACTCTCCTACAATGAGCAGTTCTTC